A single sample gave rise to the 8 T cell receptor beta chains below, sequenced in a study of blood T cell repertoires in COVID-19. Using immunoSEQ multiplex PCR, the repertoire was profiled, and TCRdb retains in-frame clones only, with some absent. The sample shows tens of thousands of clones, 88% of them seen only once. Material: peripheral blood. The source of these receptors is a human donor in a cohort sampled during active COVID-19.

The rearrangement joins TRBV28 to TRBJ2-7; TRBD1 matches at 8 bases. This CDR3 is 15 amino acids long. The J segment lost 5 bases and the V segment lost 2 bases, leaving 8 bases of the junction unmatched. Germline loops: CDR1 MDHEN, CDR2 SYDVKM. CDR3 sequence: CASSLLGQGDDEQYF. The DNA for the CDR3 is TGTGCCAGCAGTTTACTCGGACAGGGAGACGACGAGCAGTACTTC. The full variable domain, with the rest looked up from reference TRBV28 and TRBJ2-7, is DVKVTQSSRYLVKRTGEKVFLECVQDMDHENMFWYRQDPGLGLRLIYFSYDVKMKEKGDIPEGYSVSREKKERFSLILESASTNQTSMYLCASSLLGQGDDEQYFGPGTRLTVT.

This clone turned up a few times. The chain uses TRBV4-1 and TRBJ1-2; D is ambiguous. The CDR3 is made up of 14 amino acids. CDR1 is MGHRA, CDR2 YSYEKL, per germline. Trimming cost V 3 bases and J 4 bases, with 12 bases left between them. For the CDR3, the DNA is TGCGCCAGCAGCCAGGAGGGATGGAGCTATGGCTACACCTTC. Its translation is CASSQEGWSYGYTF.

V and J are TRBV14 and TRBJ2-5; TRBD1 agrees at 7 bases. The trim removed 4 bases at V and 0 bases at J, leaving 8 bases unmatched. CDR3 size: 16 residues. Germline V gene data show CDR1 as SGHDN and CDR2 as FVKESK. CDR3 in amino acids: CASSLRGRGYQETQYF. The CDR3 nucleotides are TGTGCCAGCAGCCTTAGGGGGCGCGGGTACCAAGAGACCCAGTACTTC.

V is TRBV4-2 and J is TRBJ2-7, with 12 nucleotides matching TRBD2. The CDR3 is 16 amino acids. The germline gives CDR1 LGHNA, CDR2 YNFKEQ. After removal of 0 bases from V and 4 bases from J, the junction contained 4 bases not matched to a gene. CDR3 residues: CASSQELAGGRYEQYF. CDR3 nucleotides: TGTGCCAGCAGCCAAGAACTAGCGGGGGGTCGGTACGAGCAGTACTTC.

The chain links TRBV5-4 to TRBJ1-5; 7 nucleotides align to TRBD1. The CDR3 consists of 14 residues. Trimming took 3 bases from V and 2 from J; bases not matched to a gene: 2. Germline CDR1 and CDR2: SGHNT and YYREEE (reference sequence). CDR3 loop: CASSSDRGNQPQHF. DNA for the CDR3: TGTGCCAGCAGCTCCGACAGGGGCAATCAGCCCCAGCATTTT.

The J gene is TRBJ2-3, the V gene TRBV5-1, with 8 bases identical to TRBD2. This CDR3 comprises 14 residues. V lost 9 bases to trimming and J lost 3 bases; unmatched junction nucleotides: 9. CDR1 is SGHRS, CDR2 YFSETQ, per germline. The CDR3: CATQAGVGTDTQYF. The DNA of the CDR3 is TGCGCCACCCAAGCGGGAGTAGGTACAGATACGCAGTATTTT.

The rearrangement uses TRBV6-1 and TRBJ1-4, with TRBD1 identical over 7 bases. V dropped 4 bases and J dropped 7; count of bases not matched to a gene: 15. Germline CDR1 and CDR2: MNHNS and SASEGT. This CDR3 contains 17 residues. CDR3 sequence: CASSAYIPGGKGEKLFF. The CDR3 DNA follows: TGTGCCAGCAGTGCCTATATCCCAGGGGGTAAGGGTGAAAAACTGTTTTTT.

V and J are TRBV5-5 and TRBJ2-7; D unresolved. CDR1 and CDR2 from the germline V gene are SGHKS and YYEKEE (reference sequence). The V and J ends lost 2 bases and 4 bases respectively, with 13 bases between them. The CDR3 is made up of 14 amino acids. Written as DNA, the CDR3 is TGTGCCAGCAGCTTACAAATGATCCAATACGAGCAGTACTTC. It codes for CASSLQMIQYEQYF.